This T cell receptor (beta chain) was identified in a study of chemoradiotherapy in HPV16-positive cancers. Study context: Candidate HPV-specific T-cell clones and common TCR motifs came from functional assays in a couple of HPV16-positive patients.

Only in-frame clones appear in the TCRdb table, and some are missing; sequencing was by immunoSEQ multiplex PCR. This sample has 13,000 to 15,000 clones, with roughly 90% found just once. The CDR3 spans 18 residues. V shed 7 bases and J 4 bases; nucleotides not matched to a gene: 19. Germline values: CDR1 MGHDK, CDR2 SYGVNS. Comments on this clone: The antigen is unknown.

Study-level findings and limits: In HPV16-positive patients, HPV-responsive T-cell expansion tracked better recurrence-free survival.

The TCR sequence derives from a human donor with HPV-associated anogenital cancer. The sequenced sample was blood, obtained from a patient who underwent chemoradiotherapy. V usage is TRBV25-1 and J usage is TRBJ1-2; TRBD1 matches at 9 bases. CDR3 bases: TGTGCCAGCACCTTCCGACCGGGACAGGGATCCCCCTCCTATGGCTACACCTTC. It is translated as CASTFRPGQGSPSYGYTF.